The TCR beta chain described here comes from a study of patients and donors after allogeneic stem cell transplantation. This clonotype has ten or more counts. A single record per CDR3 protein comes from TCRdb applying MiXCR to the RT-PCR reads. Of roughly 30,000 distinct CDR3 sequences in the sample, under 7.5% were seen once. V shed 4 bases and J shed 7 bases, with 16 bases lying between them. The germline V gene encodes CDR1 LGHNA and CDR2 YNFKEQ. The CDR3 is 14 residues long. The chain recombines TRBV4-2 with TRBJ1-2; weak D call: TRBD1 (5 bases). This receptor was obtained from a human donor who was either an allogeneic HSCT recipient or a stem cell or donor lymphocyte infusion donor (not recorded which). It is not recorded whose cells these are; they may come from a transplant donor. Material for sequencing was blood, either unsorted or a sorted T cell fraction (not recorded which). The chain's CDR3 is CASSPSPGPGGYTF. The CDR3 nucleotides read TGTGCCAGCAGCCCATCACCGGGACCGGGTGGCTACACCTTC.